The 10 T cell receptor beta chains below were found in one sample sequenced in a study of Tregs in tolerant kidney transplant recipients. No antigen is known for these receptors. After more than five days with irradiated graft donor PBMCs, CFSE-labeled recipient PBMCs were FACS-sorted. Clones were read by immunoSEQ multiplex PCR, and TCRdb kept only the in-frame ones, dropping some. The sample table includes thousands of clones. The source material was CD4+ T cells from blood cultured with allogeneic cells, sampled before the transplant. The source of these receptors is a human patient who received a combined kidney and bone marrow transplant.

This clone is called medium-sized (0.01 to 0.1%) based on its frequency. Read sequence stops 3 residues before the CDR3 end, and the germline J gene provides the missing end. The V call is TRBV29-1, the J call TRBJ2-7, with D perhaps TRBD1 (5 bases). The germline CDR1 and CDR2 sequences are SQVTM and ANQGSEA. There are 12 residues in the CDR3. V was pared by 4 bases and J by 0 bases, with 7 bases between. The CDR3 DNA, read in part, is TGCAGCGTTGCGGACAACTCCTACGAG. It yields the protein CSVADNSYE. Given in full, the CDR3 is CSVADNSYEQYF.

This clone counts as medium-sized (0.01 to 0.1%) by frequency. The sequenced fragment ends 3 residues before the CDR3 boundary, so the rest is inferred from the germline J gene. The chain is built from TRBV7-2 and TRBJ2-7, with D perhaps matching TRBD2 (6 bases). CDR3 size: 15 residues. The germline V gene has CDR1 SGHTA and CDR2 FQGNSA. Trimming left V 4 bases short and J 5 bases short, with 18 bases between. The sequenced CDR3 bases are TGTGCCAGCAGCTCCGCGGGGCAGGTCTTTGACGAG. Translating gives CASSSAGQVFDE. The entire CDR3 sequence reads CASSSAGQVFDEQYF.

This clone is called medium-sized based on its frequency. The read ends 3 residues before the CDR3 terminus; that terminus is restored from the germline J gene. The chain links TRBV20-1 to TRBJ2-3, with D maybe TRBD1 (6 bases). CDR3 length: 14 residues. V lost 6 bases to trimming and J lost 0 bases, with 13 bases between them. Germline V gene sequence: CDR1 DFQATT, CDR2 SNEGSKA (reference sequence). The chain's CDR3 is CSALTGRSTDTQYF. The CDR3 bases that were read are TGCAGTGCCCTGACAGGTCGGAGCACAGATACG.

Judged by frequency, this clone is medium-sized. The read halts 3 residues ahead of the CDR3 end, with the missing end drawn from the germline J gene. The chain has TRBV7-8 and TRBJ1-4, with D perhaps matching TRBD1 (5 bases). Deletions cut 2 bases from V and 3 bases from J, with 10 bases between. This CDR3 is built from 15 residues. Germline-derived CDR1 and CDR2 are SGHVS and FQNEAQ. The CDR3 protein is CASSLQQGANEKLFF. CDR3 DNA (partial): TGTGCCAGCAGCTTACAGCAGGGAGCTAATGAAAAA.

Its frequency marks this clone as medium-sized. The read is 3 residues too short to cover the CDR3 end, so that end is filled in from the germline J gene. The genes are TRBV20-1 and TRBJ1-5; D is possibly TRBD1 (6 bases). The ends were cut back, 3 bases at V and 5 bases at J, with 14 bases in the middle. The length of the CDR3 is 14 residues. CDR1 is DFQATT, CDR2 SNEGSKA, per germline (reference sequence). This CDR3 reads CSASVQDRYQPQHF. The covered CDR3 bases are TGCAGTGCTAGTGTACAGGACAGATATCAGCCC.

Notes on this clone: The read is 3 residues too short to cover the CDR3 end, so that end is filled in from the germline J gene. The chain recombines TRBV2 with TRBJ2-7; D is possibly TRBD1 (5 bases). The length of the CDR3 is 14 residues. Trimming cost V 9 bases and J 0 bases, with 15 bases left between them. CDR1 and CDR2 (germline): SNHLY, FYNNEI. CDR3 bases read: TGTGCCAGTGTTTTCGACAGAAGCTCCTACGAG. As protein: CASVFDRSSYE. The entire CDR3 protein is CASVFDRSSYEQYF. Together with reference TRBV2 and TRBJ2-7, the CDR3 gives the full variable domain: EPEVTQTPSHQVTQMGQEVILRCVPISNHLYFYWYRQILGQKVEFLVSFYNNEISEKSEIFDDQFSVERPDGSNFTLKIRSTKLEDSAMYFCASVFDRSSYEQYFGPGTRLTVT.

As concerns this clone: Sequencing ends 3 residues short of the CDR3 end; the germline J gene provides the rest. The rearrangement uses TRBV20-1 and TRBJ2-7; 7 positions match TRBD2. The ends lost 6 bases at V and 3 bases at J; junction bases unmatched: 8. This CDR3 spans 13 amino acids. In germline, CDR1 is DFQATT, CDR2 SNEGSKA (reference sequence). Here the CDR3 reads CSAPRLAVYEQYF. The CDR3 DNA, read in part, is TGCAGTGCCCCCCGGCTAGCGGTCTACGAG.

Remarks on this clone: The read ends 3 residues before the CDR3 terminus; that terminus is restored from the germline J gene. This chain connects TRBV20-1 to TRBJ1-4; 7 positions match TRBD1. Germline V CDR1 and CDR2: DFQATT, SNEGSKA (reference sequence). Trimming removed 3 bases from V and 4 bases from J; junction bases left unmatched: 8. The CDR3 covers 15 residues. CDR3 in amino acids: CSASETGKGNEKLFF. The sequenced part of the CDR3 DNA is TGCAGTGCTAGCGAGACAGGGAAGGGTAATGAAAAA.

As concerns this clone: From the germline J gene comes the end of the CDR3, since the read stops 3 residues before it. The rearrangement joins TRBV28 to TRBJ1-1; D may be TRBD1 (5 bases). Trimming took 2 bases from V and 2 from J, leaving 6 bases between them. The germline CDR1 and CDR2 sequences are MDHEN and SYDVKM. This CDR3 contains 13 residues. This CDR3 reads CASSLDSNTEAFF. The CDR3 bases that were read are TGTGCCAGCAGTTTAGACAGTAACACTGAA.

This clone is deemed medium-sized by its frequency. The read ends 3 residues early relative to the CDR3; the germline J gene fills the gap. The rearrangement joins TRBV19 to TRBJ1-5, with D perhaps matching TRBD1 (5 bases). Trimming cost V 5 bases and J 2 bases, with 19 bases left between them. The CDR3 consists of 17 residues. Germline V gene lookup returns CDR1 LNHDA and CDR2 SQIVND (reference sequence). Partial CDR3 DNA: TGTGCCAGTAGTGAGGGGCCCGTACGGCGAGGCAATCAGCCC. This translates into CASSEGPVRRGNQP. The whole CDR3 protein is CASSEGPVRRGNQPQHF.